These T cell receptor beta chains were read from a single sample in a study of shared clonotypes between healthy human individuals. Sequencing was performed with immunoSEQ multiplex PCR; in TCRdb, only in-frame clones are kept and a portion is missing. The sample holds about 710,000 clones, about three quarters seen once. The sample was memory CD4+ T cells sorted from blood. These receptors all come from a woman in her twenties or thirties in good health. Both conserved end residues are part of each CDR3. A D gene is named only where the DNA matches it firmly. Rows may omit the clone size; those that give it use once, few, many or a size class.

CDR3: CASSFYRLLTEYSNQPQHF
DNA: TGTGCCAGCAGTTTCTATCGACTGTTGACGGAATATAGCAATCAGCCCCAGCATTTT
J: TRBJ1-5
length: 19
V: TRBV27
D: .
size: .

CDR3: CSVEDSGDGQYF
DNA: TGCAGCGTTGAGGACAGTGGGGACGGCCAGTACTTC
J: TRBJ2-7
length: 12
V: TRBV29-1
D: .
size: few

CDR3: CASSPVNTGDSYEQYF
DNA: TGCGCCAGCAGCCCGGTAAACACAGGGGACTCCTACGAGCAGTACTTC
J: TRBJ2-7
length: 16
V: TRBV4-1
D: TRBD1
size: once

CDR3: CASSSHRGRNQPQHF
DNA: TGTGCCAGCAGTTCCCACAGGGGCCGGAATCAGCCCCAGCATTTT
J: TRBJ1-5
length: 15
V: TRBV28
D: TRBD1
size: .

CDR3: CASTYPLRDRVNGYTF
DNA: TGTGCCAGTACTTATCCCCTCCGGGACAGGGTAAATGGCTACACCTTC
J: TRBJ1-2
length: 16
V: TRBV19
D: TRBD1
size: .

CDR3: CASSLPGWGTEAFF
DNA: TGCGCCAGCAGCTTGCCGGGGTGGGGGACTGAAGCTTTCTTT
J: TRBJ1-1
length: 14
V: TRBV5-1
D: .
size: once

CDR3: CASSLMSGQVGTEAFF
DNA: TGCGCCAGCAGCCTAATGTCGGGACAGGTGGGCACTGAAGCTTTCTTT
J: TRBJ1-1
length: 16
V: TRBV5-1
D: TRBD1
size: .

CDR3: CASSLLAGGSSYNEQFF
DNA: TGTGCCAGCAGCTTGTTAGCGGGAGGGAGCTCCTACAATGAGCAGTTCTTC
J: TRBJ2-1
length: 17
V: TRBV5-4
D: TRBD2
size: .

CDR3: CASSTPGQGETQYF
DNA: TGTGCCAGTAGTACACCGGGACAGGGGGAGACCCAGTACTTC
J: TRBJ2-5
length: 14
V: TRBV19
D: TRBD1
size: .

CDR3: CSVSTGTGNRQPQHF
DNA: TGCAGCGTTTCAACCGGGACAGGCAATAGGCAGCCCCAGCATTTT
J: TRBJ1-5
length: 15
V: TRBV29-1
D: TRBD1
size: .

CDR3: CASSSTSENTGELFF
DNA: TGTGCCAGCAGCTCGACTAGCGAAAACACCGGGGAGCTGTTTTTT
J: TRBJ2-2
length: 15
V: TRBV7-9
D: TRBD2
size: once

CDR3: CASSLYGFEQYF
DNA: TGTGCCAGCAGTTTATACGGCTTTGAGCAGTACTTC
J: TRBJ2-7
length: 12
V: TRBV28
D: .
size: .

CDR3: CASSLRRDFYYNEQFF
DNA: TGTGCCAGCAGCTTACGGAGGGACTTTTATTACAATGAGCAGTTCTTC
J: TRBJ2-1
length: 16
V: TRBV5-6
D: .
size: .

CDR3: CASSRQPYEQYF
DNA: TGTGCCAGCAGTAGACAGCCCTACGAGCAGTACTTC
J: TRBJ2-7
length: 12
V: TRBV2
D: .
size: .

CDR3: CASSPYNAYEQYF
DNA: TGTGCCAGCAGCCCTTACAATGCCTACGAGCAGTACTTC
J: TRBJ2-7
length: 13
V: TRBV11-2
D: .
size: .

CDR3: CASSLVLAGANNEQFF
DNA: TGTGCCAGCAGCTTGGTACTAGCGGGGGCGAACAATGAGCAGTTCTTC
J: TRBJ2-1
length: 16
V: TRBV5-4
D: TRBD2
size: .

CDR3: CASRGRDTEAFF
DNA: TGTGCCAGTAGGGGCCGAGACACTGAAGCTTTCTTT
J: TRBJ1-1
length: 12
V: TRBV19
D: .
size: .

CDR3: CASSSGGGGTGELFF
DNA: TGTGCCAGCAGTTCAGGGGGCGGTGGAACCGGGGAGCTGTTTTTT
J: TRBJ2-2
length: 15
V: TRBV28
D: TRBD1
size: .

CDR3: CASSAGTGVETQYF
DNA: TGTGCCAGCAGCGCCGGGACAGGGGTGGAGACCCAGTACTTC
J: TRBJ2-5
length: 14
V: TRBV2
D: TRBD1
size: .

CDR3: CASSDYREQFF
DNA: TGTGCCAGCAGTGATTACCGGGAGCAGTTCTTC
J: TRBJ2-1
length: 11
V: TRBV6-5
D: .
size: .

CDR3: CASSPSRQSGYTF
DNA: TGTGCCAGCAGTCCCTCCCGCCAAAGTGGCTACACCTTC
J: TRBJ1-2
length: 13
V: TRBV6-4
D: .
size: .

CDR3: CASSLTGTLDYEQYF
DNA: TGCGCCAGCAGCTTGACCGGGACCCTCGACTACGAGCAGTACTTC
J: TRBJ2-7
length: 15
V: TRBV5-1
D: .
size: .

CDR3: CASSLIWGTGANVLTF
DNA: TGTGCCAGCAGTTTAATTTGGGGGACAGGGGCCAACGTCCTGACTTTC
J: TRBJ2-6
length: 16
V: TRBV28
D: .
size: .

CDR3: CASSLTQGEDTQYF
DNA: TGTGCCAGCAGCTTAACACAGGGGGAGGATACGCAGTATTTT
J: TRBJ2-3
length: 14
V: TRBV9
D: TRBD1
size: .

CDR3: CASSLVGDETQYF
DNA: TGTGCCAGCAGCTTAGTAGGGGACGAGACCCAGTACTTC
J: TRBJ2-5
length: 13
V: TRBV11-1
D: .
size: .

CDR3: CASSTTSSGAFF
DNA: TGTGCCAGCAGCACGACAAGCTCGGGAGCTTTCTTT
J: TRBJ1-1
length: 12
V: TRBV7-9
D: .
size: few

CDR3: CASSYRASGTTDTQYF
DNA: TGTGCCAGCAGCTATCGGGCTAGCGGGACTACAGATACGCAGTATTTT
J: TRBJ2-3
length: 16
V: TRBV13
D: TRBD2
size: .

CDR3: CASSLGWSSYNEQFF
DNA: TGTGCCAGCAGCTTAGGTTGGAGCTCCTACAATGAGCAGTTCTTC
J: TRBJ2-1
length: 15
V: TRBV7-7
D: .
size: once

CDR3: CASSHGTGRTEAFF
DNA: TGTGCCAGCAGCCATGGGACAGGACGCACTGAAGCTTTCTTT
J: TRBJ1-1
length: 14
V: TRBV5-4
D: TRBD1
size: few

CDR3: CSAGITIPPVEQYF
DNA: TGCAGCGCCGGGATCACTATCCCACCCGTGGAGCAGTACTTC
J: TRBJ2-7
length: 14
V: TRBV29-1
D: .
size: .

CDR3: CATSGDRGLYEQYF
DNA: TGTGCCACCAGCGGGGACAGGGGGCTTTACGAGCAGTACTTC
J: TRBJ2-7
length: 14
V: TRBV15
D: TRBD1
size: .

CDR3: CASSSPGNLRYYGYTF
DNA: TGTGCCAGCAGTTCACCGGGGAATCTTAGGTACTATGGCTACACCTTC
J: TRBJ1-2
length: 16
V: TRBV28
D: .
size: .

CDR3: CASSVAGKDTQYF
DNA: TGTGCCAGCAGCGTGGCGGGGAAGGATACGCAGTATTTT
J: TRBJ2-3
length: 13
V: TRBV9
D: .
size: .

CDR3: CASSRDRGGGYEQYF
DNA: TGTGCCAGCAGCCGGGACAGGGGAGGGGGCTACGAGCAGTACTTC
J: TRBJ2-7
length: 15
V: TRBV4-2
D: TRBD1
size: .

CDR3: CAWKSGNYNEQFF
DNA: TGTGCCTGGAAGAGCGGGAACTACAATGAGCAGTTCTTC
J: TRBJ2-1
length: 13
V: TRBV30
D: TRBD2
size: few

CDR3: CASSGSISYNEQFF
DNA: TGTGCCAGCTCGGGGAGTATCTCCTACAATGAGCAGTTCTTC
J: TRBJ2-1
length: 14
V: TRBV18
D: .
size: .

CDR3: CASSPGTSSYEQYF
DNA: TGTGCCAGCAGTCCAGGGACTAGCAGCTACGAGCAGTACTTC
J: TRBJ2-7
length: 14
V: TRBV6-1
D: TRBD2
size: once

CDR3: CASSPGTGLTTDTQYF
DNA: TGTGCCAGCAGCCCCGGGACAGGCTTAACCACAGATACGCAGTATTTT
J: TRBJ2-3
length: 16
V: TRBV7-9
D: TRBD1
size: .

CDR3: CASSLADLNTEAFF
DNA: TGTGCCAGCAGCCTTGCGGACCTGAACACTGAAGCTTTCTTT
J: TRBJ1-1
length: 14
V: TRBV7-8
D: .
size: once

CDR3: CASSLAGYANTGELFF
DNA: TGTGCCAGCAGCTTAGCCGGGTATGCGAACACCGGGGAGCTGTTTTTT
J: TRBJ2-2
length: 16
V: TRBV11-3
D: .
size: .

CDR3: CASSEGLDSDTQYF
DNA: TGTGCCAGCAGTGAAGGATTAGACTCAGATACGCAGTATTTT
J: TRBJ2-3
length: 14
V: TRBV6-1
D: .
size: .

CDR3: CASSGQGGYQPQHF
DNA: TGCGCCAGCAGTGGTCAGGGCGGTTATCAGCCCCAGCATTTT
J: TRBJ1-5
length: 14
V: TRBV10-2
D: .
size: .

CDR3: CASSQGQPSNQPQHF
DNA: TGCGCCAGCAGTCAAGGACAGCCCAGCAATCAGCCCCAGCATTTT
J: TRBJ1-5
length: 15
V: TRBV23-1
D: .
size: once

CDR3: CASSYSRGKAGELFF
DNA: TGTGCCAGCAGTTACTCCAGGGGGAAAGCCGGGGAGCTGTTTTTT
J: TRBJ2-2
length: 15
V: TRBV6-5
D: TRBD1
size: .

CDR3: CASSSGLAGAVGEQYF
DNA: TGTGCCAGCAGCTCCGGGCTAGCGGGAGCGGTGGGAGAGCAGTACTTC
J: TRBJ2-7
length: 16
V: TRBV7-8
D: TRBD2
size: .

CDR3: CASKAGTDTQYF
DNA: TGCGCCAGCAAAGCGGGGACAGATACGCAGTATTTT
J: TRBJ2-3
length: 12
V: TRBV5-1
D: TRBD2
size: .